The subject of this entry is one T cell receptor (beta chain). This table comes from immunoSEQ multiplex PCR, and its TCRdb copy is limited to in-frame clones, with some not included. The table has over 200,000 clones, 70% to 90% seen once. Across 20 to 25 US areas, participants ranged in age from roughly 18 to 95 years. Participants' own reports of clinical history determined their cohort assignment. All recovered Cohort 3 donors got two negative PCRs, got clearance, or saw symptom resolution. The record originates from a study of blood T cell repertoires in COVID-19. At the level of the study: Sample material is recorded as cDNA or gDNA derived from T cells, B-cell-depleted T cells, or PBMCs.

V was trimmed by 6 bases and J by 5 bases, leaving 14 bases between them. The CDR3 spans 13 residues. V usage is TRBV12-3 or TRBV12-4 and J usage is TRBJ2-7; D may be TRBD1 (5 bases). The clonotype was recovered from a young man who had recovered from COVID-19. Sequencing was done on a sample of PBMCs or T cells enriched from blood (not recorded which). Here the CDR3 reads CASSLTRVHEQYF. The CDR3 nucleotides are TGTGCCAGCAGCCTCACCAGGGTCCACGAGCAGTACTTC.